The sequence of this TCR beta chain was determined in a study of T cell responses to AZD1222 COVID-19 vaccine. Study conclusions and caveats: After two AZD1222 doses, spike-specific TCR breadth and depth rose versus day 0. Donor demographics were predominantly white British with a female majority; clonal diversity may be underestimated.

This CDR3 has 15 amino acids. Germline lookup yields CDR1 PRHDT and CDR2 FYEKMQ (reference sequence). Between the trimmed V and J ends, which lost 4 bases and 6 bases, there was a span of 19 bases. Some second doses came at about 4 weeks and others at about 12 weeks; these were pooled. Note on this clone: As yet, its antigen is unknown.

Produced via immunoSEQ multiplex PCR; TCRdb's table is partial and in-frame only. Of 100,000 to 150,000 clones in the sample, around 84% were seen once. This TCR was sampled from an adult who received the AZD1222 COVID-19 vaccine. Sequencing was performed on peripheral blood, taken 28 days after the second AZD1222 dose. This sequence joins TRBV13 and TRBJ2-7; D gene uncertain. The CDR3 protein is CASSSNLIPLGEQYF. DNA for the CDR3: TGTGCCAGCAGCTCCAACCTTATTCCCTTGGGCGAGCAGTACTTC.